This passage covers 9 T cell receptor beta chains from one sample sequenced in a study of memory CD4+ T cells and cytomegalovirus serostatus. The sort gate was single viable CD3+CD4+CD8-CD45RO+ cells for memory CD4+ T cells. Profiling relied on immunoSEQ multiplex PCR, and the TCRdb table lists in-frame clones only, not all of them. The table includes some 59,000 clones, around 83% detected once. The sequencing sample was made of memory CD4+ T cells from blood. Source of these receptors: an adult in good health and CMV-seronegative.

J is TRBJ2-1 and V is TRBV11-2, with D perhaps TRBD1 or TRBD2 (5 bases each). The CDR3 is made up of 13 amino acids. V lost 1 base and J lost 13, with 14 bases in between. CDR1 SGHAT and CDR2 FQNNGV come from the germline V gene. CDR3 residues: CASSLVGQGAQFF. The CDR3 DNA is TGTGCCAGCAGCTTAGTTGGGCAGGGAGCACAGTTCTTC.

This clone occurred once. The CDR3 DNA sequence: TGCGCCAGCAGTCAGACAGGGGAGTACGAGCAGTACTTC. It specifies CASSQTGEYEQYF. The V gene is TRBV5-1, the J gene TRBJ2-7, with 8 bases that match TRBD1. The CDR3 runs to 13 residues. V shed 5 bases, J shed 4 bases, and the junction held 5 bases outside the gene matches. In germline, CDR1 is SGHRS, CDR2 YFSETQ.

This clone was seen more than once but under ten times. The chain links TRBV5-1 to TRBJ1-3, with 7 nucleotides matching TRBD1. Trimming at V came to 4 bases and at J to 1 base, leaving 11 bases not matched to a gene. Germline V CDR1 and CDR2: SGHRS, YFSETQ. The CDR3 is 17 residues long. CDR3 region: CASSPTPTGTSGNTIYF. In nucleotides, the CDR3 is TGCGCCAGCAGCCCTACCCCGACAGGGACTTCTGGAAACACCATATATTTT. The variable domain in full, completed from reference TRBV5-1 and TRBJ1-3, reads KAGVTQTPRYLIKTRGQQVTLSCSPISGHRSVSWYQQTPGQGLQFLFEYFSETQRNKGNFPGRFSGRQFSNSRSEMNVSTLELGDSALYLCASSPTPTGTSGNTIYFGEGSWLTVV.

The table lists this clone with a few counts. V gene TRBV27 combines with J gene TRBJ2-1; D gene ambiguous. The V end lost 4 bases, the J end lost 9 bases, and 7 bases lay between the germline ends. The CDR3 is 11 residues long. Germline CDR1 is MNHEY and CDR2 is SMNVEV (reference sequence). CDR3 sequence (DNA): TGTGCCAGCAGTTCCAGAGTTGAGCAGTTCTTC. Translated, it gives CASSSRVEQFF.

The chain combines TRBV7-3 with TRBJ2-2; D call uncertain. The CDR3 contains 13 residues. The V gene lost 0 bases and the J gene lost 5 bases, with 4 bases spanning the gap. CDR1 and CDR2 (germline): SGHTA, FQGTGA. CDR3: CASSLTKTGELFF. CDR3 sequence (DNA): TGTGCCAGCAGCTTAACTAAAACCGGGGAGCTGTTTTTT.

The V and J genes are TRBV30 and TRBJ1-4; TRBD1 might be the D (5 bases). Germline V CDR1 and CDR2: GTSNPN, SVGIG (reference sequence). V lost 3 bases and J lost 8, with 13 bases in between. The CDR3 sequence is 13 residues long. The CDR3: CAWSRGTGEKLFF. In DNA form, the CDR3 reads TGTGCCTGGAGCCGTGGGACCGGCGAAAAACTGTTTTTT.

The chain employs TRBV5-1 and TRBJ2-3; D ambiguous. The CDR3 is made up of 14 amino acids. Trimming took 0 bases from V and 4 from J, leaving 9 bases between them. CDR1 SGHRS and CDR2 YFSETQ come from the germline V gene. The CDR3 DNA reads TGCGCCAGCAGCTTGGCGGTCGGCCCAGATACGCAGTATTTT. As protein: CASSLAVGPDTQYF.

The V and J genes are TRBV5-1 and TRBJ1-1, with D perhaps TRBD1 (6 bases). Germline CDR1 is SGHRS and CDR2 is YFSETQ. This CDR3 region has 14 residues. Trimming took 0 bases from V and 0 from J, leaving 6 bases between them. The CDR3 here is CASSLGTVNTEAFF. CDR3 in DNA: TGCGCCAGCAGCTTGGGGACAGTGAACACTGAAGCTTTCTTT.

J is TRBJ1-1 and V is TRBV27; a possible D gene is TRBD1 (6 bases). Germline CDR1 MNHEY, CDR2 SMNVEV (reference sequence). The V and J ends lost 6 bases and 0 bases respectively, with 17 bases between them. The CDR3 covers 16 residues. DNA for the CDR3: TGTGCCAGCAGACCGACGACAGGTCGGCTGAACACTGAAGCTTTCTTT. Protein sequence: CASRPTTGRLNTEAFF.